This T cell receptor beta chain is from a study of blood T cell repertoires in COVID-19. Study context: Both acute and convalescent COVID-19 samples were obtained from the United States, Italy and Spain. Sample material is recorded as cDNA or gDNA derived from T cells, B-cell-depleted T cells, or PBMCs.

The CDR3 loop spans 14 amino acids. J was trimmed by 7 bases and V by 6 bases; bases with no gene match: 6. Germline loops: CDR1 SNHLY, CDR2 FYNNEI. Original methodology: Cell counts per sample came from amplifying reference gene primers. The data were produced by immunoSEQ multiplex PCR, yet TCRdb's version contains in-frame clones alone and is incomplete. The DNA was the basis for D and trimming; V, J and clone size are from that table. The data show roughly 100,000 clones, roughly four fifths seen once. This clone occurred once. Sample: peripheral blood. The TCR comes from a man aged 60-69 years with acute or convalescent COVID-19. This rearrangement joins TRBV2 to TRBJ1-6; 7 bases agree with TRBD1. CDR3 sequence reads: CASSLTGDNSPLHF. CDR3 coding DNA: TGTGCCAGCAGCCTCACAGGGGACAATTCACCCCTCCACTTT.